This entry describes one TCR beta chain. The protocol was immunoSEQ multiplex PCR, while the TCRdb copy is restricted to in-frame clones and leaves out a portion. Among 25,000 to 35,000 clones, roughly 89% were seen once, and the ten largest hold approximately 5%. J lost 2 bases, V lost 2 bases, and 5 bases had no gene match. From germline, CDR1 is SGHNT and CDR2 YYREEE (reference sequence). This CDR3 comprises 15 residues. The source of the sample is a study of T cell changes during pregnancy in multiple sclerosis. The TCR was taken from a female donor with multiple sclerosis, enrolled in a pregnancy study. V usage is TRBV5-4 and J usage is TRBJ2-7; 9 bases are a match to TRBD1. The sample in question was CD8+ T cells from peripheral blood mononuclear cells, obtained in the first trimester of pregnancy. CDR3: CASSLQGQGPYEQYF. In DNA, the CDR3 is TGTGCCAGCAGCTTACAGGGACAGGGACCCTACGAGCAGTACTTC.